The clone carrying this T cell receptor beta chain was seen many times. No antigen is known for it. These data originate in a study of T cells in Graves' hyperthyroidism and ophthalmopathy. Notes on the study in general: Median prediction lead before ophthalmopathy onset was six to eight months with the model.

TCR beta CDR3 regions were amplified from RNA transcripts. A first-round RT-PCR of the TCR CDR3 used the HTBI primer set. One entry per CDR3 protein results from TCRdb running MiXCR on the multiplex PCR reads. The sample lists some 760,000 distinct CDR3 sequences; approximately 15% were seen once. The V gene's germline CDR1 is LNHDA and CDR2 SQIVND (reference sequence). This CDR3 comprises 12 residues. Trimming took off 2 bases at V and 10 bases at J, with 9 bases between the two ends. Exclusions: uncontrolled infection, other autoimmune disease, pregnancy, lactation. V and J are TRBV19 and TRBJ2-1; D uncertain. The clonotype was recovered from a woman aged 18-29 years with Graves' hyperthyroidism. Input material: blood. The CDR3 DNA is TGTGCCAGTAGTATAAGTGGGTTAGAGCAGTTCTTC. Translating it yields CASSISGLEQFF.